These T cell receptor beta chains were read from a single sample in a study of blood T cell repertoires in COVID-19. Libraries were prepared by immunoSEQ multiplex PCR; TCRdb keeps only in-frame clonotypes and omits some of them. Counted here are about 250,000 clones, around 83% occurring once; the ten biggest clones make up 5.7%. The sample was peripheral blood. These TCRs come from an elderly man with acute or convalescent COVID-19. The CDR3 runs from the conserved cysteine through the conserved F or W. The order of the fields is CDR3 DNA, CDR3 protein, V gene, J gene, D gene, clone size. The D gene is left open where the match is weak. Some rows mark clone size as missing; the rest say once, few, many or name a class of expanded clone.

CDR3nt: TGTGCCAGCAGTGAAGGTAGCGGGACCTACGAGCAGTACTTC
CDR3aa: CASSEGSGTYEQYF
v_gene: TRBV2
j_gene: TRBJ2-7
d_gene: TRBD2
abundance: .

CDR3nt: TGTGCCAGCAGGCCCGACAGGAAAAGGAATGAAGCTTTCTTT
CDR3aa: CASRPDRKRNEAFF
v_gene: TRBV25-1
j_gene: TRBJ1-1
d_gene: .
abundance: .

CDR3nt: TGCGCCAGCAGCCAAGAACCTTTTGGCGGGGCCCGAGAGACCCAGTACTTC
CDR3aa: CASSQEPFGGARETQYF
v_gene: TRBV4-1
j_gene: TRBJ2-5
d_gene: .
abundance: .

CDR3nt: TGTGCCATCAGTGAGGGGGCAGGGGGCACTTCACCCCTCCACTTT
CDR3aa: CAISEGAGGTSPLHF
v_gene: TRBV10-3
j_gene: TRBJ1-6
d_gene: TRBD1
abundance: .

CDR3nt: TGTGCCAGCAGCTTCGGCCCCCCCGGGTCTGGAAACACCATATATTTT
CDR3aa: CASSFGPPGSGNTIYF
v_gene: TRBV11-3
j_gene: TRBJ1-3
d_gene: .
abundance: .

CDR3nt: TGTGCCAGCACCCAGGGGGGTGCCGCTGGGCTGACAGATACGCAGTATTTT
CDR3aa: CASTQGGAAGLTDTQYF
v_gene: TRBV28
j_gene: TRBJ2-3
d_gene: .
abundance: once

CDR3nt: TGTGCCAGCAGCCAAGGGACAGGGTTTGCTTTCTTT
CDR3aa: CASSQGTGFAFF
v_gene: TRBV3-1/TRBV3-2
j_gene: TRBJ1-1
d_gene: TRBD1
abundance: .

CDR3nt: TGTGCCAGCAGCGTAGAGGGGACTAGCGGAGAGGCCCAGTACTTC
CDR3aa: CASSVEGTSGEAQYF
v_gene: TRBV9
j_gene: TRBJ2-5
d_gene: TRBD2
abundance: .

CDR3nt: TGCAGCGTTCACGGGTCTTATACGCAGTATTTT
CDR3aa: CSVHGSYTQYF
v_gene: TRBV29-1
j_gene: TRBJ2-3
d_gene: .
abundance: .

CDR3nt: TGTGCCACCAGCGGATTTGGGGCCTTGACAGGGGACACTCAGCCCCAGCATTTT
CDR3aa: CATSGFGALTGDTQPQHF
v_gene: TRBV15
j_gene: TRBJ1-5
d_gene: TRBD1
abundance: medium-sized

CDR3nt: TGTGCCAGCAGCTTTAGCGGGAATACCGTGGAGACCCAGTACTTC
CDR3aa: CASSFSGNTVETQYF
v_gene: TRBV5-4
j_gene: TRBJ2-5
d_gene: TRBD2
abundance: .

CDR3nt: TGTGCCAGCAGTGATTCGACCGGCGGCTATGGCTACACCTTC
CDR3aa: CASSDSTGGYGYTF
v_gene: TRBV2
j_gene: TRBJ1-2
d_gene: .
abundance: .

CDR3nt: TGCGCCAGCAGCTCTAGCGGGAGAGAGACCCAGTACTTC
CDR3aa: CASSSSGRETQYF
v_gene: TRBV5-1
j_gene: TRBJ2-5
d_gene: TRBD2
abundance: .

CDR3nt: TGTGCCAGTAGTATAGGCGAGGGGGACGAGCAGTACTTC
CDR3aa: CASSIGEGDEQYF
v_gene: TRBV19
j_gene: TRBJ2-7
d_gene: .
abundance: .

CDR3nt: TGTGCCAGCGAAGAACTCCCGGGGAGGCGCCCTAACTATGGCTACACCTTC
CDR3aa: CASEELPGRRPNYGYTF
v_gene: TRBV28
j_gene: TRBJ1-2
d_gene: .
abundance: .

CDR3nt: TGTGCCAGCACCCCGGCGACAGGGGGCTACGAGCAGTACTTC
CDR3aa: CASTPATGGYEQYF
v_gene: TRBV28
j_gene: TRBJ2-7
d_gene: TRBD1
abundance: once

CDR3nt: TGTGCCAGCAGCCCCGGGACTAGCGGGTACAATGAGCAGTTCTTC
CDR3aa: CASSPGTSGYNEQFF
v_gene: TRBV7-3
j_gene: TRBJ2-1
d_gene: TRBD2
abundance: .

CDR3nt: TGTGCCAGCAGTTTGGGGGCGGTAGTTCAAGAGACCCAGTACTTC
CDR3aa: CASSLGAVVQETQYF
v_gene: TRBV6-6
j_gene: TRBJ2-5
d_gene: .
abundance: .

CDR3nt: TGCGCCAGCAGAGGGTCGCGGGCGGAGACCCAGTACTTC
CDR3aa: CASRGSRAETQYF
v_gene: TRBV5-1
j_gene: TRBJ2-5
d_gene: .
abundance: .

CDR3nt: TGTGCCAGCTCACCGACAACAACGAACACCGGGGAGCTGTTTTTT
CDR3aa: CASSPTTTNTGELFF
v_gene: TRBV18
j_gene: TRBJ2-2
d_gene: .
abundance: .

CDR3nt: TGTGCCAGCAGCTTAGACAATCCCTACGAGCAGTACTTC
CDR3aa: CASSLDNPYEQYF
v_gene: TRBV11-2
j_gene: TRBJ2-7
d_gene: .
abundance: .

CDR3nt: TGTGCCAGCAGCCGGACTAGCGGGGGCCTGAAAGAGACCCAGTACTTC
CDR3aa: CASSRTSGGLKETQYF
v_gene: TRBV7-2
j_gene: TRBJ2-5
d_gene: TRBD2
abundance: .

CDR3nt: TGTGCCAGCAGTTACCCGACAGGGCACGATGGCTACACCTTC
CDR3aa: CASSYPTGHDGYTF
v_gene: TRBV6-6
j_gene: TRBJ1-2
d_gene: TRBD1
abundance: .

CDR3nt: TGTGCCAGACTCGCCCTTGCGCCGAGCTACGAGCAGTACTTC
CDR3aa: CARLALAPSYEQYF
v_gene: TRBV21-1
j_gene: TRBJ2-7
d_gene: .
abundance: .

CDR3nt: TGTGCCAGCAGCTACAGCGGAGTCGCGAACACCGGGGAGCTGTTTTTT
CDR3aa: CASSYSGVANTGELFF
v_gene: TRBV7-3
j_gene: TRBJ2-2
d_gene: .
abundance: .

CDR3nt: TGTGCCAGCAGCGTAGGTTCCCGGATTAGCGACACCGGGGAGCTGTTTTTT
CDR3aa: CASSVGSRISDTGELFF
v_gene: TRBV9
j_gene: TRBJ2-2
d_gene: .
abundance: .

CDR3nt: TGCGCCAGCAGTGAGTCGTGGGCTAGCCAGTCCCAGTACTTC
CDR3aa: CASSESWASQSQYF
v_gene: TRBV10-2
j_gene: TRBJ2-5
d_gene: .
abundance: once

CDR3nt: TGTGCCAGCAGCACGACAGGGGTTATAATAATCTACGAGCAGTACTTC
CDR3aa: CASSTTGVIIIYEQYF
v_gene: TRBV21-1
j_gene: TRBJ2-7
d_gene: .
abundance: .

CDR3nt: TGTGCCAGCAGTTCCTGGAGCGGTGGCTACACCTTC
CDR3aa: CASSSWSGGYTF
v_gene: TRBV28
j_gene: TRBJ1-2
d_gene: .
abundance: .

CDR3nt: TGTGCCAGCAGCCAAGATTCTGATGAGCAGTTCTTC
CDR3aa: CASSQDSDEQFF
v_gene: TRBV4-2
j_gene: TRBJ2-1
d_gene: .
abundance: .

CDR3nt: TGTGCCAGCAGTCTAAGACTAGCGGGGGGATACAATGAGCAGTTCTTC
CDR3aa: CASSLRLAGGYNEQFF
v_gene: TRBV7-3
j_gene: TRBJ2-1
d_gene: TRBD2
abundance: few

CDR3nt: TGTGCCAGCAGAATTGGACAGCTCGACACTGAAGCTTTCTTT
CDR3aa: CASRIGQLDTEAFF
v_gene: TRBV7-2
j_gene: TRBJ1-1
d_gene: .
abundance: .

CDR3nt: TGTGCCAGCAGCGGAACAGGGAAAAGGAATGAGCAGTTCTTC
CDR3aa: CASSGTGKRNEQFF
v_gene: TRBV9
j_gene: TRBJ2-1
d_gene: .
abundance: once

CDR3nt: TGTGCCAGCAGCCCACAGGGAATTCTCTCCTACGAGCAGTACTTC
CDR3aa: CASSPQGILSYEQYF
v_gene: TRBV5-4
j_gene: TRBJ2-7
d_gene: .
abundance: few

CDR3nt: TGTGCCAGCAGCCTTCTCACAGATACGCAGTATTTT
CDR3aa: CASSLLTDTQYF
v_gene: TRBV2
j_gene: TRBJ2-3
d_gene: .
abundance: .

CDR3nt: TGTGCCAGCAGCTTAATAGCCAGCACAGATACGCAGTATTTT
CDR3aa: CASSLIASTDTQYF
v_gene: TRBV7-3
j_gene: TRBJ2-3
d_gene: .
abundance: .

CDR3nt: TGTGCCAGCAGCCCCAACGGGAGGGCGCGAGGCAATGAGCAGTTCTTC
CDR3aa: CASSPNGRARGNEQFF
v_gene: TRBV7-3
j_gene: TRBJ2-1
d_gene: TRBD2
abundance: .

CDR3nt: TGTGCCAGCAGCCGCTCGGGAGGGCCCTACGAGCAGTACTTC
CDR3aa: CASSRSGGPYEQYF
v_gene: TRBV7-8
j_gene: TRBJ2-7
d_gene: TRBD2
abundance: .

CDR3nt: TGTGCCAGCAGTGTCATGGGACTAGCGGGAGGGGATACGCAGTATTTT
CDR3aa: CASSVMGLAGGDTQYF
v_gene: TRBV6-1
j_gene: TRBJ2-3
d_gene: TRBD2
abundance: .

CDR3nt: TGTGCCAGTAGTACGGGGTATGGCTACACCTTC
CDR3aa: CASSTGYGYTF
v_gene: TRBV19
j_gene: TRBJ1-2
d_gene: .
abundance: .

CDR3nt: TGCGCCAGCAAGCTTGAGGACAGGACAATTCAGTACTTC
CDR3aa: CASKLEDRTIQYF
v_gene: TRBV10-2
j_gene: TRBJ2-4
d_gene: TRBD1
abundance: .

CDR3nt: TGTGCCAGTAGTATGACGGGACAGGGCTACGAGCAGTACTTC
CDR3aa: CASSMTGQGYEQYF
v_gene: TRBV19
j_gene: TRBJ2-7
d_gene: TRBD1
abundance: .

CDR3nt: TGTGCCAGCAGCCAACTAACAGGTTATGGCTACACCTTC
CDR3aa: CASSQLTGYGYTF
v_gene: TRBV3-1/TRBV3-2
j_gene: TRBJ1-2
d_gene: .
abundance: .

CDR3nt: TGTGCCAGCATTCCGGACTCCTATATGAGCTCCTACAATGAGCAGTTCTTC
CDR3aa: CASIPDSYMSSYNEQFF
v_gene: TRBV2
j_gene: TRBJ2-1
d_gene: .
abundance: .

CDR3nt: TGTGCCAGCAGCTTAGCGGTGGGGGGACAAGAGACCCAGTACTTC
CDR3aa: CASSLAVGGQETQYF
v_gene: TRBV7-6
j_gene: TRBJ2-5
d_gene: .
abundance: .

CDR3nt: TGTGCCAGCAGCCTCGCCCCACAGGGTGGAGCTGAAGCTTTCTTT
CDR3aa: CASSLAPQGGAEAFF
v_gene: TRBV7-6
j_gene: TRBJ1-1
d_gene: .
abundance: .

CDR3nt: TGTGCCAGCAGTGAAGCGGGCGACAGGGTCCTTTCACCCCTCCACTTT
CDR3aa: CASSEAGDRVLSPLHF
v_gene: TRBV2
j_gene: TRBJ1-6
d_gene: TRBD1
abundance: .

CDR3nt: TGTGCCAGCAGCTTTAGCGGAGTCTACAATGAGCAGTTCTTC
CDR3aa: CASSFSGVYNEQFF
v_gene: TRBV5-5
j_gene: TRBJ2-1
d_gene: .
abundance: .

CDR3nt: TGTGCCAGCAGCACCGGACTAGCGGGAGGTGGGGCCTACAATGAGCAGTTCTTC
CDR3aa: CASSTGLAGGGAYNEQFF
v_gene: TRBV7-3
j_gene: TRBJ2-1
d_gene: TRBD2
abundance: .

CDR3nt: TGTGCCAGCAGCGATAGCGGAGAGCAAGAGACCCAGTACTTC
CDR3aa: CASSDSGEQETQYF
v_gene: TRBV13
j_gene: TRBJ2-5
d_gene: .
abundance: .

CDR3nt: TGTGCCAGCAGCCTAAGCGGGAGTCGTGATGAGCAGTTCTTC
CDR3aa: CASSLSGSRDEQFF
v_gene: TRBV3-1/TRBV3-2
j_gene: TRBJ2-1
d_gene: TRBD2
abundance: .